Sequencing of this T cell receptor (beta chain) was carried out in a study of vaccination and CD4 T cells after COVID-19. Sample time point: late sampling 161 to 241 days after vaccination in a few convalescent patients. CDR3 length: 13 residues. The V end lost 5 bases, the J end lost 5 bases, and 11 bases lay between the germline ends. The germline CDR1 and CDR2 sequences are SGHTA and FQGNSA. TCRdb used MiXCR to reprocess the PCR reads, holding one entry per CDR3 protein. The table shows around 30,000 distinct CDR3 sequences, with roughly 50% occurring only once. V and J are TRBV7-2 and TRBJ2-3; D unresolved. Sequenced material: CD4+ T cells from blood, taken about 7 months after SARS-CoV-2 vaccination. This clonotype originated in a human donor who had recovered from COVID-19. Here the CDR3 reads CASSRAWGDTQYF. As DNA, the CDR3 is TGTGCCAGCAGCCGAGCATGGGGAGATACGCAGTATTTT.